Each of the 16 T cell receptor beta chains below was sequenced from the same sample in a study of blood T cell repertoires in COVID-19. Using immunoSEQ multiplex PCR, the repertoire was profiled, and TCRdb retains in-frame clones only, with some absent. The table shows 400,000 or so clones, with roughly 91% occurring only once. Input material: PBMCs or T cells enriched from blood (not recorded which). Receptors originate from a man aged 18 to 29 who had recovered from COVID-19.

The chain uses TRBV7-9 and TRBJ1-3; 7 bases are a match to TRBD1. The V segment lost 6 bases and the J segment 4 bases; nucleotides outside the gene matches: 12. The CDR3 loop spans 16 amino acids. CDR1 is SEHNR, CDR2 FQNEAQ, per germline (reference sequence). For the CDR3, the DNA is TGTGCCAGCAGTCTAGCCGGGACAGTAGCAGGAAACACCATATATTTT. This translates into CASSLAGTVAGNTIYF.

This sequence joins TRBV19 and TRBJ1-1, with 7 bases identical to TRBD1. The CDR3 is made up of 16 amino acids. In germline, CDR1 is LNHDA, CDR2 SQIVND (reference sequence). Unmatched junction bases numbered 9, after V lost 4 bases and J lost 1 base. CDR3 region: CASSSDDRVGNTEAFF. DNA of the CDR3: TGTGCCAGTAGTAGCGACGACAGGGTTGGGAACACTGAAGCTTTCTTT.

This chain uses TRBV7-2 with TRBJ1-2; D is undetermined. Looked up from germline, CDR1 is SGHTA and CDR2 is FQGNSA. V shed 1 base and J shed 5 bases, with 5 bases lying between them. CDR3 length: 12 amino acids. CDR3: CASSLGGYGYTF. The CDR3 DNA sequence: TGTGCCAGCAGCTTAGGCGGATATGGCTACACCTTC.

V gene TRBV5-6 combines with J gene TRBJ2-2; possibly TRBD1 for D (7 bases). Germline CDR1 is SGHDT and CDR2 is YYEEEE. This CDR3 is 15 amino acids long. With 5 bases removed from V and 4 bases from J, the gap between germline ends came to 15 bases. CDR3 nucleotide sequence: TGTGCCAGCAGTAGACAGGGAGGCGGCACCGGGGAGCTGTTTTTT. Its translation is CASSRQGGGTGELFF. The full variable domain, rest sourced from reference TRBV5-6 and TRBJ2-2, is DAGVTQSPTHLIKTRGQQVTLRCSPKSGHDTVSWYQQALGQGPQFIFQYYEEEERQRGNFPDRFSGHQFPNYSSELNVNALLLGDSALYLCASSRQGGGTGELFFGEGSRLTVL.

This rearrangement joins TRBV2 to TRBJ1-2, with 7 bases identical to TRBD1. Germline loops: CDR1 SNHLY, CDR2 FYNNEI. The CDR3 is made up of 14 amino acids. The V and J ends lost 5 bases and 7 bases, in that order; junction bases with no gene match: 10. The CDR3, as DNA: TGTGCCAGCAGTTCCCGACAGGGAGTTTCTGGCTACACCTTC. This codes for CASSSRQGVSGYTF.

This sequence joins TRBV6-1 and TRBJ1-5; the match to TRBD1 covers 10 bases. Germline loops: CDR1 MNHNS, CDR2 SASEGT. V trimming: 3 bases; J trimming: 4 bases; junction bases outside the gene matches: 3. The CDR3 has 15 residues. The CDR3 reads CASSEWDRGNQPQHF. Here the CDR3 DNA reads TGTGCCAGCAGTGAGTGGGACAGGGGTAATCAGCCCCAGCATTTT.

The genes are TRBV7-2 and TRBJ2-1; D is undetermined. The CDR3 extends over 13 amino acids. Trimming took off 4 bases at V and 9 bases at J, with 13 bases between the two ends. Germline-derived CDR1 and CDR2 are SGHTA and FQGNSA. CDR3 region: CASSSLRTGEQFF. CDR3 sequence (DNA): TGTGCCAGCAGCTCCCTGCGAACGGGTGAGCAGTTCTTC.

CDR3 protein: CASSPGVGWSSPLHF. Written as DNA, the CDR3 is TGTGCCAGCAGCCCGGGGGTCGGATGGAGCTCACCCCTCCACTTT. The rearrangement joins TRBV14 to TRBJ1-6, with D perhaps matching TRBD1 (5 bases). V lost 4 bases and J lost 10, with 17 bases in between. The CDR3 is made up of 15 amino acids. CDR1 and CDR2 from the germline V gene are SGHDN and FVKESK.

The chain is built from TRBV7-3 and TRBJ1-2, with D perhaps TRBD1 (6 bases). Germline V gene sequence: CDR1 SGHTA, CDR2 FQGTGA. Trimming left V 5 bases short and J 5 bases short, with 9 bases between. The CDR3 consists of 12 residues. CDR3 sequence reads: CASSEQGYGYTF. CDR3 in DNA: TGTGCCAGCAGCGAACAGGGTTATGGCTACACCTTC.

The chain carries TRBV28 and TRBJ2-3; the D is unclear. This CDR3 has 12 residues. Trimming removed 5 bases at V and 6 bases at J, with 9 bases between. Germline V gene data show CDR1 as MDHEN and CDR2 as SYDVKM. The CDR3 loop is CASSLTSDTQYF. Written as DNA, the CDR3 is TGTGCCAGCAGTCTCACGAGTGATACGCAGTATTTT.

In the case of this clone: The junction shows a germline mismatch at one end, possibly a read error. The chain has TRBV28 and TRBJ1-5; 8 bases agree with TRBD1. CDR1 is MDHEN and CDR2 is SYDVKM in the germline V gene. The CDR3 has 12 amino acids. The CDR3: CASRLTGGLDYF. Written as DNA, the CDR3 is TGTGCCAGCAGACTTACAGGGGGGTTGGATTATTTT.

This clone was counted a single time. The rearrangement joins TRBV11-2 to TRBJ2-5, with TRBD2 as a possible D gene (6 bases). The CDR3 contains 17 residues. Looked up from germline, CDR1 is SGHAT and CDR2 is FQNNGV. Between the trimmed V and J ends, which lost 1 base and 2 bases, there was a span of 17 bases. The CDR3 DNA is TGTGCCAGCAGCTTAGGAGTCCGATCGGGAGCACAAGAGACCCAGTACTTC. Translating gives CASSLGVRSGAQETQYF.

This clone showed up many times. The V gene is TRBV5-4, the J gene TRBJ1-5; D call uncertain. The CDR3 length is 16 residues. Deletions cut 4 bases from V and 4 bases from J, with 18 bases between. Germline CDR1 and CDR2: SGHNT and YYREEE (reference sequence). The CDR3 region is CASSSGVESVNQPQHF. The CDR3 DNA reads TGTGCCAGCAGCAGCGGAGTTGAGTCGGTTAATCAGCCCCAGCATTTT.

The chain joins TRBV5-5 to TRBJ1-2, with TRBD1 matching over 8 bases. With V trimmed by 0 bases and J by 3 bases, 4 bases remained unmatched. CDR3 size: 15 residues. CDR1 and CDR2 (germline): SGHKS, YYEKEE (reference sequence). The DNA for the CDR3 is TGTGCCAGCAGCTTGGGGACAGGGTTGGACTATGGCTACACCTTC. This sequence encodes CASSLGTGLDYGYTF.

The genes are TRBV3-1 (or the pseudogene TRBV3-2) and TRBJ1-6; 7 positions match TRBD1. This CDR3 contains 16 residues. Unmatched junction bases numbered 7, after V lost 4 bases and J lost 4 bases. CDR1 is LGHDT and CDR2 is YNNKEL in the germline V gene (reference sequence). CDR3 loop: CASSRQGSGYNSPLHF. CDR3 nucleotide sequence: TGTGCCAGCAGCCGACAGGGTTCGGGGTATAATTCACCCCTCCACTTT.

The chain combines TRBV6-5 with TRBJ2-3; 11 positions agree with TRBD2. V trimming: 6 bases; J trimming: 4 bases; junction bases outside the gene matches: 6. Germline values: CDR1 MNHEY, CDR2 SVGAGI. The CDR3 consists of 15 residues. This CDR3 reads CASRLAGGGADTQYF. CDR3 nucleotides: TGTGCCAGCAGGCTAGCGGGAGGAGGGGCAGATACGCAGTATTTT.